What follows are 2 T cell receptor beta chains derived from one specimen sequenced in a study of blood T cell repertoires in COVID-19. TCRdb's table, derived via immunoSEQ multiplex PCR, lists solely in-frame clones and lacks some. The sample shows 230,000 or so clones, about 88% of them seen only once. Sample: PBMCs or T cells enriched from blood (not recorded which). These receptors were obtained from a woman aged 25 to 39 who had recovered from COVID-19.

The chain recombines TRBV19 with TRBJ2-3; TRBD2 agrees at 11 bases. Germline CDR1 and CDR2: LNHDA and SQIVND (reference sequence). The CDR3 is 14 amino acids. V lost 9 bases to trimming and J lost 1 base; unmatched junction nucleotides: 3. CDR3 in DNA: TGTGCCAGCAAGACTAGCGGGGGCACAGATACGCAGTATTTT. This sequence encodes CASKTSGGTDTQYF.

This clone showed up just once. Relative to the germline gene, one junction end is altered; a read error may explain this. V and J are TRBV5-6 and TRBJ1-3; possibly TRBD1 for D (6 bases). This CDR3 has 12 amino acids. Germline V gene lookup returns CDR1 SGHDT and CDR2 YYEEEE. The CDR3 loop reads CASSTTGTTIYF. CDR3 nucleotide sequence: TGTGCCAGCAGCACGACAGGAACCACCATATATTTT.